This T cell receptor (beta chain) was recovered during a study of regulatory T cells in long-lasting Graves disease. In regard to this clonotype: Antigen unknown.

As to time point: persistent/refractory GD, antithyroid drugs over 5 years with positive TRAb. Following extraction of RNA from PBMCs, that RNA was used to make the TCR library. American Thyroid Association guidelines were used to diagnose Graves' disease. Both iRepertoire HTBI primers and Arm-PCR of CDR3 regions were used to build the TCR beta libraries. Study processing details: 60 to 65 TRBV and roughly 15 TRBJ segments were identified across samples. TCRdb re-called the multiplex PCR reads with MiXCR, one entry per CDR3 protein. TCRdb's processing, not the authors', yielded these V and J calls. This sample has 700,000 or so distinct CDR3 sequences, with 30% found just once. The CDR3 consists of 15 residues. Germline V gene data show CDR1 as SGHRS and CDR2 as YFSETQ. Germline trimming cut 4 bases from V and 1 base from J; bases unmatched to any gene: 6. The study's findings and limits: Clonotypes that were public and shared totalled 2,500 to 3,500 in persistent patients versus roughly 1,000 in new patients. Persistent disease was characterized by preferential usage of TRBV28, TRBJ1-2 and TRBJ2-5.

The starting material was peripheral blood mononuclear cells (PBMCs), obtained when the disease was refractory, from a patient treated with antithyroid drugs. The receptor's source is a female donor with Graves disease. The rearrangement links TRBV5-1 to TRBJ1-1; 8 bases are a match to TRBD1. For the CDR3, the DNA is TGCGCCAGCAGCCCCAAGACAGGGGCGAACACTGAAGCTTTCTTT. This translates into CASSPKTGANTEAFF.